This TCR beta chain is from a study of cytomegalovirus exposure and HLA in healthy donors. Study-wide results and limits: In a later analysis, DRB1 alleles had the most associated TCRs; HLA-C alleles the fewest. Certain indistinguishable V segments, among them TRBV6-2 and TRBV6-3, were excluded. V- and J-gene trimming of TCR beta was linked (in a later analysis) to a missense DCLRE1C variant.

The trim removed 4 bases at V and 2 bases at J, leaving 5 bases unmatched. CDR1 is ENHRY, CDR2 SYGVKD, per germline. The CDR3 totals 16 residues. It was with 60 Vbeta and 13 Jbeta primers that the PCR ran. The repertoire was sequenced with immunoSEQ multiplex PCR; TCRdb's copy has only in-frame clones and lacks some. The profile shows 120,000 to 150,000 clones, around 75% of them singletons. For this clone: The antigen is unknown.

The sequence came from a woman aged 40 to 49 in good health and CMV-seronegative. The chain links TRBV10-3 to TRBJ2-3, with TRBD2 identical over 11 bases. Material for sequencing was PBMCs. The CDR3 coding sequence is TGTGCCATCAGTGCGTCTAGCGGGGGGTACACAGATACGCAGTATTTT. This gives the protein CAISASSGGYTDTQYF.